The 26 T cell receptor beta chains in this list originate from one sample, sequenced in a study of blood T cell repertoires in COVID-19. Sequenced by immunoSEQ multiplex PCR; TCRdb stores in-frame clones only, minus some. In the table there are roughly 260,000 clones, approximately 79% of which are singletons. Input material: peripheral blood. Every receptor here comes from a woman aged 40-49 years with active or convalescent COVID-19.

The V and J genes are TRBV18 and TRBJ1-2, with a possible D match to TRBD1 (6 bases). CDR3 length equals 15 residues. Trimming shortened V by 2 bases and J by 5 bases, and 15 bases separated the two germline ends. In germline, CDR1 is KGHSH, CDR2 LQKENI. CDR3 region: CASSPSGGGGYGYTF. The CDR3 DNA follows: TGTGCCAGCTCACCATCGGGGGGCGGAGGGTATGGCTACACCTTC.

This chain joins TRBV5-4 and TRBJ2-5; a possible D gene is TRBD2 (5 bases). V was cut by 3 bases and J by 3 bases, with 15 bases left in between. The V gene's germline CDR1 is SGHNT and CDR2 YYREEE (reference sequence). The CDR3 spans 15 residues. The CDR3 loop reads CASSSVARGKETQYF. CDR3 coding DNA: TGTGCCAGCAGCTCCGTAGCTCGGGGAAAAGAGACCCAGTACTTC.

This clone was picked up a small number of times. The chain has TRBV19 and TRBJ1-1, with D possibly TRBD1 on 6 matching bases. Germline V CDR1 and CDR2: LNHDA, SQIVND (reference sequence). Trimming took 7 bases from V and 10 from J, leaving 19 bases between them. This CDR3 spans 13 amino acids. DNA for the CDR3: TGTGCCAGTATTCCCTCAGGGGAAAGAGGAGCTTTCTTT. Translating it yields CASIPSGERGAFF.

Note on this clone: A much larger clone differs by one base, so this may be a read error. CDR3 DNA sequence: TGTGCCAGCAGCTTAAACAGCCAAGAGACCCAGTACTTC. Translated: CASSLNSQETQYF. This sequence joins TRBV11-2 and TRBJ2-5; D uncertain. The V gene's germline CDR1 is SGHAT and CDR2 FQNNGV. The CDR3 is made up of 13 amino acids. Trimming took 2 bases from V and 1 from J, leaving 5 bases between them.

The chain uses TRBV5-1 and TRBJ2-1; no clear D. This CDR3 has 14 amino acids. Germline CDR1 reads SGHRS; CDR2 reads YFSETQ. V lost 2 bases and J 3 bases, leaving 9 bases between the germline ends. In nucleotides, the CDR3 is TGCGCCAGCAGCTTAAATCCCTTCTACAATGAGCAGTTCTTC. This translates into CASSLNPFYNEQFF.

As concerns this clone: Other nucleotide sequences in the sample specify the same CDR3. The gene calls are TRBV14 and TRBJ1-2; 11 bases map to TRBD1. Germline lookup yields CDR1 SGHDN and CDR2 FVKESK. The junction had 5 bases not matched to a gene; V was cut back by 4 bases and J by 7 bases. The CDR3 has 14 residues. The CDR3 nucleotides are TGTGCCAGCAGCCCTCGGACAGGGGGCTTTGGCTACACCTTC. Its translation is CASSPRTGGFGYTF.

The chain couples TRBV7-3 to TRBJ2-3; D gene unclear. Trimming pared 1 base from V and 5 bases from J, leaving 4 bases between. In germline, CDR1 is SGHTA, CDR2 FQGTGA. CDR3 size: 12 residues. CDR3: CASSLNGDTQYF. As DNA, the CDR3 is TGTGCCAGCAGCTTAAACGGAGATACGCAGTATTTT.

The chain is built from TRBV2 and TRBJ2-7; TRBD2 matches at 7 bases. The CDR3 is made up of 14 amino acids. After removal of 1 base from V and 2 bases from J, the junction contained 2 bases not matched to a gene. Germline CDR1 reads SNHLY; CDR2 reads FYNNEI. CDR3 sequence: CASSEGGGPYEQYF. CDR3 DNA: TGTGCCAGCAGTGAAGGGGGGGGACCCTACGAGCAGTACTTC.

The chain uses TRBV10-2 and TRBJ1-4; D not resolved. Germline V gives CDR1 WSHSY, CDR2 SAAADI. The CDR3 loop spans 15 amino acids. The germline V and J ends were trimmed by 6 bases and 0 bases, with 11 bases remaining between them. CDR3 loop: CASRPKRATNEKLFF. The CDR3, as DNA: TGCGCCAGCAGACCTAAACGGGCAACTAATGAAAAACTGTTTTTT.

This clone was found once. V usage is TRBV5-1 and J usage is TRBJ1-6, with D unresolved. Germline V gives CDR1 SGHRS, CDR2 YFSETQ. V was cut by 2 bases and J by 0 bases, with 9 bases left in between. The CDR3 has 16 residues. The CDR3 spells CASSFEGSSYNSPLHF. The CDR3, as DNA: TGCGCCAGCAGCTTCGAGGGCAGCTCCTATAATTCACCCCTCCACTTT.

There are a few counts of this clone. This chain joins TRBV20-1 and TRBJ1-2; 7 bases agree with TRBD1. The CDR3 consists of 10 residues. CDR1 is DFQATT, CDR2 SNEGSKA, per germline (reference sequence). Trimming removed 5 bases from V and 8 bases from J; junction bases left unmatched: 2. CDR3 sequence reads: CSAWTGGYTF. Written as DNA, the CDR3 is TGCAGTGCTTGGACAGGCGGCTACACCTTC.

The chain employs TRBV9 and TRBJ2-2, with 8 nucleotides matching TRBD1. Per germline, CDR1 SGDLS and CDR2 YYNGEE. This CDR3 has 15 residues. Trimming took 3 bases from V and 5 from J; bases not matched to a gene: 6. The CDR3 region is CASSARQGRTGELFF. For the CDR3, the DNA is TGTGCCAGCAGCGCGAGACAGGGGCGAACCGGGGAGCTGTTTTTT.

V is TRBV5-4 and J is TRBJ2-7; D remains ambiguous. The CDR3 is 15 residues long. V lost 4 bases, J lost 0 bases, and 14 bases lay in between. Germline V gene sequence: CDR1 SGHNT, CDR2 YYREEE (reference sequence). In DNA, the CDR3 is TGTGCCAGCAGCCTCCCTATGTACGTCTCCTACGAGCAGTACGTC. Translated: CASSLPMYVSYEQYV.

This clone was observed a single time. V is TRBV6-4 and J is TRBJ2-3; 11 bases line up with TRBD2. Germline CDR1 MRHNA, CDR2 SNTAGT. After removal of 5 bases from V and 4 bases from J, the junction contained 5 bases not matched to a gene. The length of the CDR3 is 15 residues. The CDR3 nucleotides read TGTGCCAGCAGTATTAGCGGGGGGGCAGCAGATACGCAGTATTTT. It yields the protein CASSISGGAADTQYF.

This chain links TRBV3-1 (or the pseudogene TRBV3-2) with TRBJ2-1; the D gene is possibly TRBD1 (5 bases). V was clipped by 4 bases and J by 7 bases, with 14 bases between them. Germline CDR1 LGHDT, CDR2 YNNKEL (reference sequence). The CDR3 has 14 amino acids. This chain's CDR3 is CASSLLDSFNEQFF. For the CDR3, the DNA is TGTGCCAGCAGCCTTCTCGACAGTTTTAATGAGCAGTTCTTC.

The chain combines TRBV30 with TRBJ2-2; 14 bases are a match to TRBD2. CDR1 and CDR2 (germline): GTSNPN, SVGIG (reference sequence). After removal of 8 bases from V and 6 bases from J, the junction contained 5 bases not matched to a gene. The CDR3 sequence is 14 residues long. CDR3 nucleotides: TGTGCCCGCCGACTAGCGGGGGGGTCCGGGGAGCTGTTTTTT. This translates into CARRLAGGSGELFF.

The chain has TRBV5-1 and TRBJ2-1; TRBD1 is a possible D gene (5 bases). The CDR3 covers 14 residues. The V end was cut by 8 bases, the J end by 4 bases, with 16 bases between. The germline CDR1 and CDR2 sequences are SGHRS and YFSETQ. DNA for the CDR3: TGCGCCAGTCAGCCGGTGGGGCAATACAATGAGCAGTTCTTC. Amino acid sequence: CASQPVGQYNEQFF.

Points on this clone: One end of the junction varies from germline; a read error may be responsible. CDR3 protein: CASREGQSNSPLHF. The CDR3 DNA sequence: TGTGCCAGCAGGGAAGGACAGAGTAATTCACCCCTCCACTTT. The chain carries TRBV6-1 and TRBJ1-6; tentative D call: TRBD1 (6 bases). Germline V gene data show CDR1 as MNHNS and CDR2 as SASEGT. The CDR3 totals 14 residues.

This clone was detected once. The chain has TRBV6-4 and TRBJ1-2, with 12 bases that match TRBD1. Looked up from germline, CDR1 is MRHNA and CDR2 is SNTAGT. This CDR3 contains 15 residues. V dropped 3 bases and J dropped 7; count of bases not matched to a gene: 6. The CDR3: CASSDQGQGASGYTF. CDR3 in DNA: TGTGCCAGCAGTGATCAGGGACAGGGGGCGTCTGGCTACACCTTC.

J is TRBJ1-1 and V is TRBV28, with D possibly matching TRBD1 (5 bases). The CDR3 sequence is 14 residues long. V lost 5 bases to trimming and J lost 1 base, with 11 bases between them. CDR1 is MDHEN, CDR2 SYDVKM, per germline. The CDR3 coding sequence is TGTGCCAGCAGTCTCGACAGACCGAACACTGAAGCTTTCTTT. Its translation is CASSLDRPNTEAFF.

The chain combines TRBV11-1 with TRBJ1-6; TRBD1 is a possible D gene (5 bases). Trimming stripped 8 bases from V and 7 bases from J, with 12 bases between. The germline V gene encodes CDR1 SGHAT and CDR2 FQDESV (reference sequence). CDR3 length: 13 amino acids. As DNA, the CDR3 is TGTGCCAGCCATGACAGCCTAAATTCACCCCTCCACTTT. Its translation is CASHDSLNSPLHF.

The chain uses TRBV28 and TRBJ1-1; 7 bases match TRBD1. Germline CDR1 MDHEN, CDR2 SYDVKM. Germline trimming cut 5 bases from V and 5 bases from J; bases unmatched to any gene: 5. The CDR3 loop spans 13 amino acids. The DNA for the CDR3 is TGTGCCAGCAGTAACAGGGGTAGGACTGAAGCTTTCTTT. Amino acid sequence: CASSNRGRTEAFF.

V is TRBV10-2 and J is TRBJ1-3; TRBD1 might be the D (6 bases). V dropped 6 bases and J dropped 1 base, with 10 bases sitting between them. Germline V gene data show CDR1 as WSHSY and CDR2 as SAAADI. This CDR3 comprises 14 residues. The DNA of the CDR3 is TGCGCCAGCAGCCTGACAGGATCTGGAAACACCATATATTTT. The encoded protein is CASSLTGSGNTIYF.

Points on this clone: Other DNA sequences in this specimen translate into the identical CDR3. This chain joins TRBV7-3 and TRBJ2-2; the match to TRBD2 covers 15 bases. CDR3 size: 16 residues. The germline V gene has CDR1 SGHTA and CDR2 FQGTGA. Trimming removed 5 bases from V and 7 bases from J; junction bases left unmatched: 5. CDR3 amino acids: CASSRGLAGGIGELFF. The CDR3 DNA follows: TGTGCCAGCAGCCGGGGACTAGCGGGAGGAATCGGGGAGCTGTTTTTT.

The chain combines TRBV6-5 with TRBJ1-3; TRBD1 might be the D (6 bases). The CDR3 spans 14 residues. Germline loops: CDR1 MNHEY, CDR2 SVGAGI. V was pared by 7 bases and J by 1 base, with 11 bases between. In nucleotides, the CDR3 is TGTGCCAGCACTGTTGGACAGTCTGGAAACACCATATATTTT. Translation: CASTVGQSGNTIYF.

This clone has just a few counts. The chain uses TRBV2 and TRBJ1-6; D might be TRBD1 (5 bases). Germline V gene lookup returns CDR1 SNHLY and CDR2 FYNNEI. The CDR3 runs to 12 residues. V lost 3 bases and J 16 bases, leaving 13 bases between the germline ends. The CDR3 nucleotides are TGTGCCAGCAGTGAGGTACGCCAGGGACTCCACTTT. Its protein is CASSEVRQGLHF.